One sample yielded the 23 T cell receptor beta chains listed below, sequenced in a study of beta chain features in type 1 diabetes. The study reverse transcribed the entire isolated RNA, so it sequenced expressed TCRB transcripts. Clones were sequenced by immunoSEQ multiplex PCR, and TCRdb holds only the in-frame ones, with some missing. The sample comprises roughly 300,000 clones, 12% to 15% of which are singletons, and about 6.7% rests with the top ten. The material sequenced was central memory CD4+ T cells from blood. The receptors here all came from a young man in good health.

This CDR3 reads CASREQGPSTEAFF. In DNA form, the CDR3 reads TGTGCCAGCAGAGAGCAGGGACCCTCCACTGAAGCTTTCTTT. The chain employs TRBV6-4 and TRBJ1-1; tentatively, D is TRBD1 (5 bases). CDR3 size: 14 residues. Germline CDR1 and CDR2: MRHNA and SNTAGT. The V and J ends lost 6 bases and 4 bases respectively, with 15 bases between them.

The rearrangement links TRBV11-3 to TRBJ2-2; perhaps TRBD1 as D (5 bases). CDR3 length: 14 residues. The germline CDR1 and CDR2 sequences are SGHNT and YENEEA. V was trimmed by 4 bases and J by 5 bases, leaving 11 bases between them. The CDR3 loop reads CASSSRSGTGELFF. The CDR3 nucleotides read TGTGCCAGCAGCTCTAGGTCAGGGACCGGGGAGCTGTTTTTT. The complete variable domain, with remaining parts taken from reference TRBV11-3 and TRBJ2-2, reads EAGVVQSPRYKIIEKKQPVAFWCNPISGHNTLYWYLQNLGQGPELLIRYENEEAVDDSQLPKDRFSAERLKGVDSTLKIQPAELGDSAVYLCASSSRSGTGELFFGEGSRLTVL.

This clone was counted between two and nine times. The chain couples TRBV19 to TRBJ2-1; D is perhaps TRBD2 (6 bases). The CDR3 contains 15 residues. V was pared by 7 bases and J by 0 bases, with 13 bases between. In germline, CDR1 is LNHDA, CDR2 SQIVND (reference sequence). The CDR3 here is CASKLGGISYNEQFF. In DNA, the CDR3 is TGTGCCAGTAAACTGGGGGGAATCTCCTACAATGAGCAGTTCTTC.

The V call is TRBV7-3, the J call TRBJ1-5; 8 positions match TRBD1. The J segment lost 4 bases and the V segment lost 3 bases, leaving 5 bases of the junction unmatched. Per germline, CDR1 SGHTA and CDR2 FQGTGA. This CDR3 is 15 amino acids long. Here the CDR3 DNA reads TGTGCCAGCAGCTTGGTGAGGGACAGGAATCAGCCCCAGCATTTT. It encodes CASSLVRDRNQPQHF.

The genes are TRBV18 and TRBJ1-4; D not resolved. The CDR3 totals 13 residues. Germline V gene sequence: CDR1 KGHSH, CDR2 LQKENI. Trimming pared 3 bases from V and 8 bases from J, leaving 10 bases between. The CDR3 bases are TGTGCCAGCTCACCCAGAGAGGGAGAAAAACTGTTTTTT. Its protein is CASSPREGEKLFF.

Note on this clone: One end of the junction varies from germline; a read error may be responsible. The chain employs TRBV5-8 and TRBJ1-1, with no clear D. This CDR3 contains 14 residues. Germline values: CDR1 SGHTS, CDR2 YDEGEE. CDR3 in amino acids: CASGLSEENTEAFF. The CDR3 nucleotides are TGTGCCAGCGGCTTGTCGGAGGAGAACACTGAAGCTTTCTTT. Full variable domain (rest looked up from reference TRBV5-8 and TRBJ1-1): EAGVTQSPTHLIKTRGQQATLRCSPISGHTSVYWYQQALGLGLQFLLWYDEGEERNRGNFPPRFSGRQFPNYSSELNVNALELEDSALYLCASGLSEENTEAFFGQGTRLTVV.

The chain employs TRBV7-9 and TRBJ1-2; TRBD1 matches at 10 bases. The CDR3 is 14 residues long. The V gene's germline CDR1 is SEHNR and CDR2 FQNEAQ (reference sequence). Losses at the gene ends were 5 bases for V and 6 bases for J; bases not matched to a gene: 6. The CDR3 nucleotides read TGTGCCAGCAGCACAGCCGGGACAGGGGATGGCTACACCTTC. As protein: CASSTAGTGDGYTF.

In its sample, this clone was seen a few times. The chain recombines TRBV9 with TRBJ2-1; tentatively, D is TRBD2 (5 bases). Germline CDR1 is SGDLS and CDR2 is YYNGEE. This CDR3 has 15 residues. Trimming removed 4 bases at V and 3 bases at J, with 14 bases between. CDR3 amino acids: CASSFLVGDYNEQFF. In DNA form, the CDR3 reads TGTGCCAGCAGCTTCCTGGTCGGGGACTACAATGAGCAGTTCTTC.

This clone has a handful of counts. J is TRBJ2-2 and V is TRBV9; either TRBD1 or TRBD2 may fit D (5 bases each). Germline CDR1 is SGDLS and CDR2 is YYNGEE. CDR3 length: 15 residues. The V gene lost 3 bases and the J gene lost 2 bases, with 11 bases spanning the gap. The chain's CDR3 is CASSAGTINTGELFF. CDR3 DNA sequence: TGTGCCAGCAGCGCCGGGACCATCAACACCGGGGAGCTGTTTTTT.

This clone was observed once. The chain uses TRBV5-1 and TRBJ2-1; 8 bases agree with TRBD2. There are 15 residues in the CDR3. V lost 0 bases, J lost 9 bases, and 8 bases stayed unmatched. CDR1 and CDR2 (germline): SGHRS, YFSETQ. As DNA, the CDR3 is TGCGCCAGCAGCTTGGATGCTAGCGGGTCGGTTGAGCAGTTCTTC. This codes for CASSLDASGSVEQFF.

The rearrangement links TRBV4-1 to TRBJ2-2, with 8 bases identical to TRBD2. The germline V gene encodes CDR1 MGHRA and CDR2 YSYEKL. The V gene end was trimmed by 3 bases and the J gene end by 6 bases; junction bases not matched to a gene: 9. The CDR3 runs to 16 residues. The CDR3 loop is CASSHLRGGSSGELFF. The CDR3 DNA reads TGCGCCAGCAGCCACCTCCGGGGGGGGAGTTCCGGGGAGCTGTTTTTT.

This clone has just a few counts. The chain joins TRBV5-1 to TRBJ1-2; perhaps TRBD1 as D (5 bases). Germline V lookup: CDR1 SGHRS, CDR2 YFSETQ. The CDR3 is 16 residues long. Trimming removed 2 bases at V and 6 bases at J, with 20 bases between. CDR3 loop: CASSFLGRTATDGYTF. The CDR3 DNA follows: TGCGCCAGCAGCTTCCTGGGACGGACGGCGACTGATGGCTACACCTTC.

Ten or more counts support this clone. The chain employs TRBV19 and TRBJ1-4; TRBD1 aligns across 8 bases. CDR1 is LNHDA and CDR2 is SQIVND in the germline V gene (reference sequence). CDR3 length equals 15 residues. Trimming took 4 bases from V and 3 from J; bases not matched to a gene: 4. CDR3 residues: CASSTGGRSNEKLFF. For the CDR3, the DNA is TGTGCCAGTAGTACAGGGGGCCGGTCTAATGAAAAACTGTTTTTT. Full variable domain (rest looked up from reference TRBV19 and TRBJ1-4): DGGITQSPKYLFRKEGQNVTLSCEQNLNHDAMYWYRQDPGQGLRLIYYSQIVNDFQKGDIAEGYSVSREKKESFPLTVTSAQKNPTAFYLCASSTGGRSNEKLFFGSGTQLSVL.

In regard to this clone: A read error is the likely source, as a far larger clone sits one nucleotide away. The chain links TRBV9 to TRBJ1-4, with D hard to call. The V gene's germline CDR1 is SGDLS and CDR2 YYNGEE. The CDR3 has 13 residues. The CDR3 reads CASSQGPKEKLFF. The CDR3 nucleotides are TGTGCCAGCAGCCAAGGCCCTAAGGAAAAACTGTTTTTT.

This clone was observed a handful of times. The chain employs TRBV14 and TRBJ2-3, with 10 bases lining up with TRBD2. The ends lost 1 base at V and 3 bases at J; junction bases unmatched: 16. The CDR3 is 20 residues long. Germline loops: CDR1 SGHDN, CDR2 FVKESK. The CDR3 coding sequence is TGTGCCAGCAGCCAAGGAGGATTTCTAGCGGGAGTTTTGTTGACAGATACGCAGTATTTT. Its protein is CASSQGGFLAGVLLTDTQYF.

Regarding this clone: Other DNA sequences in the sample encode the same CDR3. The chain is built from TRBV9 and TRBJ2-5; a possible D gene is TRBD2 (5 bases). CDR1 is SGDLS, CDR2 YYNGEE, per germline. Trimming took 0 bases from V and 4 from J, leaving 7 bases between them. The CDR3 has 13 residues. CDR3 in amino acids: CASSVAGGETQYF. The CDR3 bases are TGTGCCAGCAGCGTAGCAGGAGGAGAGACCCAGTACTTC.

The chain has TRBV7-3 and TRBJ2-3; D not certain. This CDR3 comprises 15 residues. From germline, CDR1 is SGHTA and CDR2 FQGTGA. V was cut by 2 bases and J by 4 bases, with 13 bases left in between. In DNA form, the CDR3 reads TGTGCCAGCAGCTTACGTTGGGGTAGGGCAGATACGCAGTATTTT. Its protein product is CASSLRWGRADTQYF.

This clone was seen a handful of times. The V and J genes are TRBV29-1 and TRBJ1-3, with TRBD1 as a possible D gene (5 bases). The V end lost 5 bases, the J end lost 0 bases, and 8 bases lay between the germline ends. Germline V gene lookup returns CDR1 SQVTM and CDR2 ANQGSEA. The CDR3 totals 13 residues. The CDR3 reads CSVSDSSGNTIYF. Here the CDR3 DNA reads TGCAGCGTTTCCGACAGCTCTGGAAACACCATATATTTT.

The chain has TRBV2 and TRBJ1-1, with a tentative D call TRBD1 (5 bases). CDR3 length: 14 residues. Trimming removed 5 bases at V and 1 base at J, with 11 bases between. Germline V gene sequence: CDR1 SNHLY, CDR2 FYNNEI. CDR3: CASSSRTRNTEAFF. Written as DNA, the CDR3 is TGTGCCAGCAGTAGTCGGACACGGAACACTGAAGCTTTCTTT.

A few counts support this clone. The gene calls are TRBV23-1 and TRBJ1-2, with 8 bases matching TRBD1. TRBV23-1 has ORF status, its function being uncertain. V was clipped by 6 bases and J by 9 bases; unmatched bases: 12. The CDR3 has 14 amino acids. The CDR3 is CASRLGQGVRSYTF. DNA for the CDR3: TGCGCCAGCAGGTTAGGACAGGGCGTTCGTAGCTACACCTTC.

Only a few counts were recorded for this clone. This chain links TRBV5-1 with TRBJ2-1; 7 nucleotides line up with TRBD1. The CDR3 has 15 residues. V lost 4 bases and J lost 4; bases outside the gene matches: 8. In germline, CDR1 is SGHRS, CDR2 YFSETQ. CDR3 residues: CASSEGQTFYNEQFF. DNA for the CDR3: TGCGCCAGCAGCGAGGGACAGACCTTTTACAATGAGCAGTTCTTC.

This clone was seen a handful of times. This chain uses TRBV6-1 with TRBJ2-7; tentative D call: TRBD1 (6 bases). The CDR3 runs 17 residues. Germline assignment: CDR1 MNHNS and CDR2 SASEGT. Trimming left V 3 bases short and J 2 bases short, with 20 bases between. The CDR3 nucleotides are TGTGCCAGCAGTGATCAGACAGGACAGCCAGGGACCTACGAGCAGTACTTC. Translating it yields CASSDQTGQPGTYEQYF.

This sequence joins TRBV19 and TRBJ1-1, with D tentatively TRBD1 (6 bases). The CDR3 length is 16 residues. Germline CDR1 LNHDA, CDR2 SQIVND (reference sequence). V lost 3 bases and J 9 bases, leaving 23 bases between the germline ends. The DNA for the CDR3 is TGTGCCAGTAGTATTTTAGGACAGACGCTGCTCCAAAAAGCTTTCTTT. It yields the protein CASSILGQTLLQKAFF.